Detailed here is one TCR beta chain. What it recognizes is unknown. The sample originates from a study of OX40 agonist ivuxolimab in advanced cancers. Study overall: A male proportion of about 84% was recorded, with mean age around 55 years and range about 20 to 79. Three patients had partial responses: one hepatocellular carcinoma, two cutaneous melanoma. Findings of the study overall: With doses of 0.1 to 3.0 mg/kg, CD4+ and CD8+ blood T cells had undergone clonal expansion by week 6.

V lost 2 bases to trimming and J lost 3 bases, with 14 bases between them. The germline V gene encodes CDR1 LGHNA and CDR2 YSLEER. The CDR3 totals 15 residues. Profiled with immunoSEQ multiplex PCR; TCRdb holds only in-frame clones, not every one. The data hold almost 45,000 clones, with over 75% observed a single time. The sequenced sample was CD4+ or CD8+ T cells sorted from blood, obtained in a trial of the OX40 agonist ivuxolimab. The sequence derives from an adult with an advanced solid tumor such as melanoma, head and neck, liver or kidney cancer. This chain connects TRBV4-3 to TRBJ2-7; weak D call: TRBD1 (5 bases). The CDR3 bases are TGCGCCAGCAGCCAAAGTCTGGACACCGGCTACGAGCAGTACTTC. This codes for CASSQSLDTGYEQYF.